This TCR beta chain emerged from a study of cytomegalovirus exposure and HLA in healthy donors. Overall study results and limits: In a later analysis, V- and J-gene trimming of beta chains associated with a DCLRE1C missense variant, replicated independently. Prediction of most subjects' HLA-A and HLA-B alleles by TCR beta sequences was reportedly accurate. Some TCR beta chains (roughly 160 of them) were listed as cytomegalovirus-associated.

Amplification used 60 Vbeta primers and 13 Jbeta primers. Sequencing used immunoSEQ multiplex PCR; TCRdb keeps in-frame clones, though not all of them. This sample has about 120,000 clones, with about 79% found just once. Sampled while nominally healthy, donors likely had unrecorded immune exposures. CDR3 length: 13 amino acids. Germline V lookup: CDR1 GTSNPN, CDR2 SVGIG (reference sequence). V gave up 0 bases and J gave up 0 bases, with 5 bases separating them. Worth noting for this clone: What it recognizes is unknown.

Sample: PBMCs. The chain couples TRBV30 to TRBJ1-2; D call uncertain. This TCR derives from a woman between 18 and 29 years old in good health and CMV-seropositive. The CDR3 sequence: CAWSVGANYGYTF. The CDR3 nucleotides are TGTGCCTGGAGTGTAGGAGCTAACTATGGCTACACCTTC.